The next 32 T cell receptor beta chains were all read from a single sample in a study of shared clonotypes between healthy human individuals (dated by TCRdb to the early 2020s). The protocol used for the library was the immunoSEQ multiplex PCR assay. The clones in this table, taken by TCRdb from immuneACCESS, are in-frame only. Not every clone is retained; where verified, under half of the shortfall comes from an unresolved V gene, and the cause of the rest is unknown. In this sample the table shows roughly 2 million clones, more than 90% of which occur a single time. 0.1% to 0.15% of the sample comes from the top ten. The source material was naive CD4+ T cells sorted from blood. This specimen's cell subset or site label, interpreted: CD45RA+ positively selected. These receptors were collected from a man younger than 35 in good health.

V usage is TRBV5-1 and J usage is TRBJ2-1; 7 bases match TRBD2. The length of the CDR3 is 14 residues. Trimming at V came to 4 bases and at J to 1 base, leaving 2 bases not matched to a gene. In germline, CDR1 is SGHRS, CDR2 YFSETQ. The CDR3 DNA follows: TGCGCCAGCAGCAAAGCGGGGTCCTACAATGAGCAGTTCTTC. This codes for CASSKAGSYNEQFF. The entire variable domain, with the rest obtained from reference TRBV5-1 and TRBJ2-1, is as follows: KAGVTQTPRYLIKTRGQQVTLSCSPISGHRSVSWYQQTPGQGLQFLFEYFSETQRNKGNFPGRFSGRQFSNSRSEMNVSTLELGDSALYLCASSKAGSYNEQFFGPGTRLTVL.

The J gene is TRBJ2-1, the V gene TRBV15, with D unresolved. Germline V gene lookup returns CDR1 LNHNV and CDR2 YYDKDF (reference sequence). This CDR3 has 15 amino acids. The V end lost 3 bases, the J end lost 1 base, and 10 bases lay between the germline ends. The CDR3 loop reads CATSSFYGSYNEQFF. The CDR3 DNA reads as TGTGCCACCAGCAGCTTTTACGGTTCCTACAATGAGCAGTTCTTC.

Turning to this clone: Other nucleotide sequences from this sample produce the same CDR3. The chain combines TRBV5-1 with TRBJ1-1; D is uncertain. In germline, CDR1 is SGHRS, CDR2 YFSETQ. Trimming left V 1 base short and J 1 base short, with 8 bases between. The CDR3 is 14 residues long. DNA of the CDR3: TGCGCCAGCAGCTTGTTTTCGGGGAACACTGAAGCTTTCTTT. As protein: CASSLFSGNTEAFF.

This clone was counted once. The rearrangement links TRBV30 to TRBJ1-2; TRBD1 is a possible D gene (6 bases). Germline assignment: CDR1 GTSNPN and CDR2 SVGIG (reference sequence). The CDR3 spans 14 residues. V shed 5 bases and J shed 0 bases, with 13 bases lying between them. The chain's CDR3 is CAWSQRGTNYGYTF. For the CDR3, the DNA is TGTGCCTGGTCGCAGAGGGGGACTAACTATGGCTACACCTTC.

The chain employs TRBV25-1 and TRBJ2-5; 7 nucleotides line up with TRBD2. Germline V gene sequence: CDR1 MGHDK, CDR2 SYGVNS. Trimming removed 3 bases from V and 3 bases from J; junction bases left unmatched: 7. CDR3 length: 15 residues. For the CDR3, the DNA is TGTGCCAGCAGTGATAGAGAGACTAGCAAAGAGACCCAGTACTTC. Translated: CASSDRETSKETQYF.

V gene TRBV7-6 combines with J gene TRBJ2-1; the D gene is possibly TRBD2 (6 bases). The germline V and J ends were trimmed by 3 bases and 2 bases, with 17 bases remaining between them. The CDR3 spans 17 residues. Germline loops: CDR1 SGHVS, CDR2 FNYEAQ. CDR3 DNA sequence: TGTGCCAGCAGCTTGGACTATACGACGAAGCCCTACAATGAGCAGTTCTTC. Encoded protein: CASSLDYTTKPYNEQFF.

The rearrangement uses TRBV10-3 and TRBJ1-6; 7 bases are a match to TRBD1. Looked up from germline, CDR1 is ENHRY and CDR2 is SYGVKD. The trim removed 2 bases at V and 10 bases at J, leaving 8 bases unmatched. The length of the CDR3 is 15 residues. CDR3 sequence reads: CAISEGDSGGSPLHF. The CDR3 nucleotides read TGTGCCATCAGTGAGGGGGACTCAGGGGGATCACCCCTCCACTTT.

CDR3 loop: CASSKSGGTYYEQYF. The CDR3 nucleotides are TGTGCCAGCAGCAAGAGCGGGGGCACTTACTACGAGCAGTACTTC. The rearrangement uses TRBV7-9 and TRBJ2-7, with 8 bases fitting TRBD2. V lost 5 bases to trimming and J lost 3 bases; unmatched junction nucleotides: 9. CDR3 length equals 15 residues. Per germline, CDR1 SEHNR and CDR2 FQNEAQ (reference sequence).

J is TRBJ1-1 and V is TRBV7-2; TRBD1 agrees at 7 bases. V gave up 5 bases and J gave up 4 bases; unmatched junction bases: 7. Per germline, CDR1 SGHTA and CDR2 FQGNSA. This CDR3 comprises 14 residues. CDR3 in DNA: TGTGCCAGCAGCCCCCACAGGGGCGGCACTGAAGCTTTCTTT. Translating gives CASSPHRGGTEAFF.

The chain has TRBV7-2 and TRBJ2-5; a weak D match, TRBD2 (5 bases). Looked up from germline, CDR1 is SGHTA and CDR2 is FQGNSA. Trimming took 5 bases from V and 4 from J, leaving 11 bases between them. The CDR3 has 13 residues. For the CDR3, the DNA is TGTGCCAGCAGCCCGGGAAGGATAGAGACCCAGTACTTC. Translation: CASSPGRIETQYF.

CDR3 nucleotides: TGTGCCAGCAGCGACCAGGCGGGGAACTATGGCTACACCTTC. This encodes CASSDQAGNYGYTF. The chain carries TRBV9 and TRBJ1-2; D ambiguous. Germline CDR1 is SGDLS and CDR2 is YYNGEE. The CDR3 runs 14 residues. The V and J ends lost 3 bases and 2 bases respectively, with 11 bases between them.

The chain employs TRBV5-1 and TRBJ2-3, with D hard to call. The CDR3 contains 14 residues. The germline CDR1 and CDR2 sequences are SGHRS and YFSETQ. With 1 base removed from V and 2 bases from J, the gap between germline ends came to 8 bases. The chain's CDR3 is CASSLSAATDTQYF. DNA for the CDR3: TGCGCCAGCAGCTTGAGCGCGGCCACAGATACGCAGTATTTT.

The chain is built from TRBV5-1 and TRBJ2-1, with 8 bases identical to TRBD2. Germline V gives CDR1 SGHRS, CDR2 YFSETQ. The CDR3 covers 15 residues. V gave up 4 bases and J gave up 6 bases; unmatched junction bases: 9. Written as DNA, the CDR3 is TGCGCCAGCAGCGAGAGCGGGGGCCCCGTCAATGAGCAGTTCTTC. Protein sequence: CASSESGGPVNEQFF.

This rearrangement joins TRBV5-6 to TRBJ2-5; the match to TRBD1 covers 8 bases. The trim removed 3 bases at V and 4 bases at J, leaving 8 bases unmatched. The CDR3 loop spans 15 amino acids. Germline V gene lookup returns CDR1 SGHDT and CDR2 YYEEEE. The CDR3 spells CASSSLDRERETQYF. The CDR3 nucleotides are TGTGCCAGCAGCTCCTTGGACAGGGAGAGAGAGACCCAGTACTTC.

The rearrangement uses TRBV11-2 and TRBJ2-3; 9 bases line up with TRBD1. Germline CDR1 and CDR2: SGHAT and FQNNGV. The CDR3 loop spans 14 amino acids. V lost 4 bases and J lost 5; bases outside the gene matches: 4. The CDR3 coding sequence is TGTGCCAGCAGCTCAACAGGGGGCAAAGATACGCAGTATTTT. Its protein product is CASSSTGGKDTQYF.

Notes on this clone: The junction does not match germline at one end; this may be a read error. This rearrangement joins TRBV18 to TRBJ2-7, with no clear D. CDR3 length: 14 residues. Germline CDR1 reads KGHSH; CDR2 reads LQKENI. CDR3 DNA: TGCGCTGGCAGCTTTGACCAGGCCCCCTACGAGCAGTACTTC. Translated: CAGSFDQAPYEQYF.

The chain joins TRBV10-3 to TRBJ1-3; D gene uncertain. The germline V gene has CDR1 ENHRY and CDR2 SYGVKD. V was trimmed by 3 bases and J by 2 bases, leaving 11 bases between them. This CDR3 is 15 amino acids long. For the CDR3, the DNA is TGTGCCATCAGTGAATTCCCGCCGACTGGAAACACCATATATTTT. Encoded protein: CAISEFPPTGNTIYF.

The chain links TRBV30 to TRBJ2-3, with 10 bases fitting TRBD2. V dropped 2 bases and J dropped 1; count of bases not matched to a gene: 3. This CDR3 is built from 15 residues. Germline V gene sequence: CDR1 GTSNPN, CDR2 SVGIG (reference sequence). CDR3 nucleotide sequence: TGTGCCTGGAGTACAGCGGGGGGGGGCACAGATACGCAGTATTTT. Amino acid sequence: CAWSTAGGGTDTQYF.

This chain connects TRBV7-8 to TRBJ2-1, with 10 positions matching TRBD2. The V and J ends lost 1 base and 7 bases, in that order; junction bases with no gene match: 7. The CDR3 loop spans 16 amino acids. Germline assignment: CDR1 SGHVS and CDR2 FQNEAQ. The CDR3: CASSLGSSGGSNEQFF. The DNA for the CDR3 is TGTGCCAGCAGCTTAGGATCTAGCGGGGGTTCGAATGAGCAGTTCTTC.

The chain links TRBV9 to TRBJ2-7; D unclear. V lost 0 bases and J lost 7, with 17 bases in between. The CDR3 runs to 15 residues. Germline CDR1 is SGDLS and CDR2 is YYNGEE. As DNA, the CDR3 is TGTGCCAGCAGCGTAGGGGCTTATGAGACGGGTGAGCAGTACTTC. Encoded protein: CASSVGAYETGEQYF.

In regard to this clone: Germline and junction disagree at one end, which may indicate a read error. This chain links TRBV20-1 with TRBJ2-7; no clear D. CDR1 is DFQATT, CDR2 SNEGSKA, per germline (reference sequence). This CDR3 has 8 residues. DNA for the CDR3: TGCAGTGCTAGCGCCGACGCCTTC. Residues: CSASADAF.

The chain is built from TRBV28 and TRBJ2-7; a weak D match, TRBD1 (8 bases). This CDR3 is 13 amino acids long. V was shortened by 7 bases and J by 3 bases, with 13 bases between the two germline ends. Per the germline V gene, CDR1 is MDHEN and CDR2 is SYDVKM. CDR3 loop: CASNTGGGYEQYF. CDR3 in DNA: TGTGCCAGCAATACAGGGGGGGGCTACGAGCAGTACTTC.

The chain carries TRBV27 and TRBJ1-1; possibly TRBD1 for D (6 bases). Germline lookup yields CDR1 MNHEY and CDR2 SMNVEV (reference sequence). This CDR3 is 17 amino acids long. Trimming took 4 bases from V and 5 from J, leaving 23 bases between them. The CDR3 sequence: CASSSLVFGGAGTEAFF. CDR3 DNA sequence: TGTGCCAGCAGTTCTTTGGTTTTCGGGGGCGCGGGTACTGAAGCTTTCTTT.

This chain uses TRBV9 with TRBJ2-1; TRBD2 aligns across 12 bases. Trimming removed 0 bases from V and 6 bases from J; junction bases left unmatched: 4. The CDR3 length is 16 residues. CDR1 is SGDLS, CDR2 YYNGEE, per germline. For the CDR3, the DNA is TGTGCCAGCAGCGTAGTCCCTAGCGGGGGGGCCAATGAGCAGTTCTTC. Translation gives CASSVVPSGGANEQFF.

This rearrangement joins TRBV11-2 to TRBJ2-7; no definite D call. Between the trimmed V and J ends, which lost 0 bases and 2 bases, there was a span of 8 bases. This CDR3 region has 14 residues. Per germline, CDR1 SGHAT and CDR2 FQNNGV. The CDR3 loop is CASSLDGAAYEQYF. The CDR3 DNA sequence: TGTGCCAGCAGCTTAGATGGTGCAGCCTACGAGCAGTACTTC.

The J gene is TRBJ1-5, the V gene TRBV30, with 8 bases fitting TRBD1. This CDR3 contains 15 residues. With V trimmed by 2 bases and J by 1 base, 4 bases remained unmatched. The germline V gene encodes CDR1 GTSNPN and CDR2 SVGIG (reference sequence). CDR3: CAWSRDRGSNQPQHF. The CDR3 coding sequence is TGTGCCTGGAGTAGAGACAGGGGAAGCAATCAGCCCCAGCATTTT.

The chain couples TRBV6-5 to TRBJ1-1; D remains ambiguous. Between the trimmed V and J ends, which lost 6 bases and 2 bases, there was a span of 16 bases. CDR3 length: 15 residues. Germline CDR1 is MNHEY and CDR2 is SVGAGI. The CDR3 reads CASRPTGGINTEAFF. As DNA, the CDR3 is TGTGCCAGCAGACCGACGGGAGGGATAAACACTGAAGCTTTCTTT.

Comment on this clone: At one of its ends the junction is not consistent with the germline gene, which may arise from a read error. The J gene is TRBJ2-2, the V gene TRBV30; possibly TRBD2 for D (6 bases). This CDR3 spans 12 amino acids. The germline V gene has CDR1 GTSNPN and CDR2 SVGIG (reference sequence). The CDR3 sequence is CWGDANTGELFF. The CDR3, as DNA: TGCTGGGGGGACGCGAACACCGGGGAGCTGTTTTTT.

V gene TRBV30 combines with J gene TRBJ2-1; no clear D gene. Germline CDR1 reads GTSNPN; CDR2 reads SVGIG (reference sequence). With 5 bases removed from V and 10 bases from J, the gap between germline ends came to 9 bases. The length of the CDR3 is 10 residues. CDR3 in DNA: TGTGCCTGGGTCCAAATAGAGCAGTTCTTC. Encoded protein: CAWVQIEQFF.

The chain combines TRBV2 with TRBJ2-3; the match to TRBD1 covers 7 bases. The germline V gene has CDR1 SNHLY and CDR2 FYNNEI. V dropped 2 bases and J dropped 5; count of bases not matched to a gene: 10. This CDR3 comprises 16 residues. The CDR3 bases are TGTGCCAGCAGTGAAATCCGGGCCCCAGGGGGAGATACGCAGTATTTT. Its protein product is CASSEIRAPGGDTQYF.

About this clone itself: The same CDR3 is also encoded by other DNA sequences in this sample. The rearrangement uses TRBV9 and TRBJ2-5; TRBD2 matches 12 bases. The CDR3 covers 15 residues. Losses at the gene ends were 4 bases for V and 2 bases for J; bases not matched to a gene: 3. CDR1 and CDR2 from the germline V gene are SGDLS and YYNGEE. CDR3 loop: CASSPGLAGQETQYF. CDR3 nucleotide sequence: TGTGCCAGCAGCCCCGGACTAGCGGGACAAGAGACCCAGTACTTC.

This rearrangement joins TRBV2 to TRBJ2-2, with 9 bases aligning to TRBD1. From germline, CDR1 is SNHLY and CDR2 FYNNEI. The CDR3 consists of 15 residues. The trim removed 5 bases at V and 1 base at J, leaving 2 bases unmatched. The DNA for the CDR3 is TGTGCCAGCAGTCGGGACAGGGTGAACACCGGGGAGCTGTTTTTT. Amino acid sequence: CASSRDRVNTGELFF.